This paragraph reports one T cell receptor beta chain. Its antigen is as yet unknown. Germline assignment: CDR1 SGDLS and CDR2 YYNGEE. This CDR3 contains 15 residues. V dropped 4 bases and J dropped 6; count of bases not matched to a gene: 10. Method: immunoSEQ multiplex PCR; TCRdb's copy keeps in-frame clones and lacks some. The data hold some 110,000 clones, with around 91% observed a single time. This entry comes from a study of Tregs in tolerant kidney transplant recipients. Study conclusions and caveats: The small number of patients limits these findings pending further validation.

The sequenced material came from CD4+ T cells from blood. V is TRBV9 and J is TRBJ2-1; 7 nucleotides line up with TRBD1. This clonotype was sampled from a human donor in good health. In nucleotides, the CDR3 is TGTGCCAGCAGCACTCGGGACAGCCTTTTCAATGAGCAGTTCTTC. This sequence encodes CASSTRDSLFNEQFF.